The 15 T cell receptor beta chains listed next were all sequenced from one sample in a study of regulatory T cells in long-lasting Graves disease (dated by TCRdb to about 2021). Receptor libraries were prepared by multiplex PCR. The instrument was an Illumina HiSeq 4000. To build TCR beta libraries, CDR3 regions were amplified by Arm-PCR using iRepertoire HTBI primers. TCRdb reprocessed the public reads (quality trimming at Q25 with fastp, clone calling with MiXCR) and kept in-frame beta chains. Entries are consolidated by CDR3 protein sequence, retaining the most common genes and DNA. The sample has approximately 400,000 distinct CDR3 sequences on record, 20% to 25% of them singletons. The ten largest clonotypes hold about a fifth of the sample. The time point label here, explained by the study, means: persistent/refractory GD, antithyroid drugs over 5 years with positive TRAb. For both TCR sequencing and RNA sequencing, RNA was extracted from PBMCs using TRIzol.

Sequenced material: peripheral blood mononuclear cells (PBMCs), taken when the disease was refractory, from a patient treated with antithyroid drugs. Every receptor here comes from a female donor with Graves disease.

J is TRBJ1-1 and V is TRBV10-2; possibly TRBD1 for D (5 bases). The V end lost 6 bases, the J end lost 3 bases, and 14 bases lay between the germline ends. The V gene's germline CDR1 is WSHSY and CDR2 SAAADI. This CDR3 contains 14 residues. The CDR3 nucleotides are TGCGCCAGCAGCTTTGGGGGGTCTTACACTGAAGCTTTCTTT. It yields the protein CASSFGGSYTEAFF.

The chain joins TRBV20-1 to TRBJ2-7, with 11 bases identical to TRBD1. Per the germline V gene, CDR1 is DFQATT and CDR2 is SNEGSKA (reference sequence). V lost 5 bases, J lost 5 bases, and 11 bases stayed unmatched. The CDR3 totals 15 residues. The CDR3 protein is CSAALGTGGRNEQYF. CDR3 coding DNA: TGCAGTGCTGCCCTGGGGACAGGGGGTAGGAACGAGCAGTACTTC.

The CDR3 DNA sequence: TGTGCCAGCAGTTACTCGTCAGGGGGTATGGATGAGCAGTTCTTC. It specifies CASSYSSGGMDEQFF. V is TRBV6-6 and J is TRBJ2-1, with 7 nucleotides matching TRBD1. This CDR3 has 15 amino acids. Germline lookup yields CDR1 MNHNY and CDR2 SVGAGI (reference sequence). V gave up 0 bases and J gave up 8 bases; unmatched junction bases: 7.

This clonotype was found many times. V is TRBV12-3 or TRBV12-4 and J is TRBJ1-1; TRBD1 might be the D (6 bases). The CDR3 totals 16 residues. V shed 1 base and J shed 5 bases, with 17 bases lying between them. CDR3 in amino acids: CASSLGVGGAGTEAFF. CDR3 DNA: TGTGCCAGCAGTTTAGGGGTCGGGGGGGCAGGTACTGAAGCTTTCTTT.

This clonotype was detected a few times. This sequence joins TRBV5-1 and TRBJ2-7; possibly TRBD2 for D (7 bases). V was shortened by 0 bases and J by 6 bases, with 10 bases between the two germline ends. This CDR3 is built from 13 residues. The V gene's germline CDR1 is SGHRS and CDR2 YFSETQ. CDR3: CASSLDGGAEQYF. The CDR3, as DNA: TGCGCCAGCAGCTTGGATGGGGGGGCCGAGCAGTACTTC.

This clonotype has more than one count but fewer than ten. The chain carries TRBV7-2 and TRBJ2-5, with a possible D match to TRBD1 (5 bases). The germline V and J ends were trimmed by 1 base and 4 bases, with 13 bases remaining between them. The germline CDR1 and CDR2 sequences are SGHTA and FQGNSA. The CDR3 runs to 15 residues. The CDR3 protein is CASSLDPTGGETQYF. For the CDR3, the DNA is TGTGCCAGCAGCTTAGACCCCACAGGCGGAGAGACCCAGTACTTC.

J is TRBJ2-2 and V is TRBV9; 9 nucleotides match TRBD2. Germline CDR1 is SGDLS and CDR2 is YYNGEE. The junction had 4 bases not matched to a gene; V was cut back by 0 bases and J by 4 bases. The CDR3 has 16 residues. CDR3 residues: CASSVAAGGSTGELFF. The DNA for the CDR3 is TGTGCCAGCAGCGTAGCTGCGGGAGGGTCCACCGGGGAGCTGTTTTTT.

The chain links TRBV20-1 to TRBJ1-4; possibly TRBD1 for D (5 bases). CDR1 DFQATT and CDR2 SNEGSKA come from the germline V gene (reference sequence). The CDR3 has 12 amino acids. Trimming shortened V by 0 bases and J by 14 bases, and 13 bases separated the two germline ends. The CDR3 bases are TGCAGTGCTAGAGATGAGGCAGGGCCCCTGTTTTTT. The encoded protein is CSARDEAGPLFF.

The chain employs TRBV16 and TRBJ1-5; tentative D call: TRBD1 (5 bases). Trimming took 3 bases from V and 6 from J, leaving 12 bases between them. Germline V gene lookup returns CDR1 KGHSY and CDR2 FQNENV. This CDR3 is 14 amino acids long. In DNA, the CDR3 is TGTGCCAGCAGCCATTTTCGGGGGATTCAGCCCCAGCATTTT. It specifies CASSHFRGIQPQHF.

A remark on this clonotype: A read error is possible here, since a much larger clone lies one base away. Without the conserved terminal phenylalanine or tryptophan, this CDR3 likely stems from a read error. The genes are TRBV29-1 and TRBJ1-2, with 8 bases identical to TRBD1. V trimming: 4 bases; J trimming: 8 bases; junction bases outside the gene matches: 9. Germline V gene sequence: CDR1 SQVTM, CDR2 ANQGSEA. The CDR3 contains 13 residues. The CDR3 sequence: CSVVTGQGQGYTL. DNA of the CDR3: TGCAGCGTTGTGACCGGACAGGGCCAAGGCTACACCCTC.

The V and J genes are TRBV13 and TRBJ2-7; 12 bases agree with TRBD2. With V trimmed by 5 bases and J by 5 bases, 4 bases remained unmatched. This CDR3 has 14 amino acids. Germline CDR1 PRHDT, CDR2 FYEKMQ (reference sequence). Here the CDR3 reads CASSRRTSGDEQYF. Here the CDR3 DNA reads TGTGCCAGCAGCCGTCGGACTAGCGGGGACGAGCAGTACTTC. The entire variable domain, with the rest obtained from reference TRBV13 and TRBJ2-7, is as follows: AAGVIQSPRHLIKEKRETATLKCYPIPRHDTVYWYQQGPGQDPQFLISFYEKMQSDKGSIPDRFSAQQFSDYHSELNMSSLELGDSALYFCASSRRTSGDEQYFGPGTRLTVT.

There are many counts of this clonotype. The CDR3 DNA sequence: TGTGCCAGCAGTTTACAGGGGGAATTTCGGGAGACCCAGTACTTC. The encoded protein is CASSLQGEFRETQYF. The J gene is TRBJ2-5, the V gene TRBV28; 7 bases agree with TRBD1. Trimming at V came to 2 bases and at J to 5 bases, leaving 8 bases not matched to a gene. The germline CDR1 and CDR2 sequences are MDHEN and SYDVKM. The CDR3 has 15 amino acids.

This clonotype was recorded many times. The rearrangement links TRBV6-1 to TRBJ1-1, with D unresolved. Germline loops: CDR1 MNHNS, CDR2 SASEGT. This CDR3 contains 13 residues. V shed 6 bases and J shed 4 bases, with 12 bases lying between them. The CDR3 sequence: CASSQDRATEAFF. The CDR3 coding sequence is TGTGCCAGCAGCCAAGATCGGGCCACTGAAGCTTTCTTT.

This clonotype was observed a handful of times. This chain uses TRBV7-8 with TRBJ1-3, with a possible D match to TRBD1 (5 bases). Looked up from germline, CDR1 is SGHVS and CDR2 is FQNEAQ. Deletions cut 2 bases from V and 3 bases from J, with 17 bases between. The CDR3 runs to 17 residues. In DNA form, the CDR3 reads TGTGCCAGCAGCTTAATCTCCAGGGTGGGTTTTGGAAACACCATATATTTT. Translation gives CASSLISRVGFGNTIYF.

The chain combines TRBV9 with TRBJ1-2; D gene unclear. Trimming stripped 4 bases from V and 1 base from J, with 8 bases between. The CDR3 has 13 residues. Germline CDR1 SGDLS, CDR2 YYNGEE. This CDR3 reads CASSSVYNYGYTF. The CDR3 DNA reads TGTGCCAGCAGCTCAGTCTATAACTATGGCTACACCTTC.